A single T cell receptor beta chain is shown here with its context. Its target is not known. These data belong to a study of PD-1 blockade in classical Hodgkin lymphoma. Study observations and caveats: Newly diagnosed patients had diversity similar to the baseline diversity of complete responders. CD8+ TCR diversity did not rise significantly by C4D1, unlike CD4+.

Documented time point: cycle 4 day 1 (C4D1), after more than five weeks of nivolumab. Each patient experienced a relapse that followed autologous stem cell transplantation, and brentuximab vedotin exposure varied. TCRdb keeps only in-frame clones here, not all; method: immunoSEQ multiplex PCR. The table lists 20,000 to 25,000 clones, approximately 77% of them singletons. Trimming took off 3 bases at V and 3 bases at J, with 12 bases between the two ends. Germline loops: CDR1 WSHSY, CDR2 SAAADI. The CDR3 is 15 amino acids. The material sequenced was peripheral blood mononuclear cells (PBMCs), taken before the fourth cycle of nivolumab. This clonotype originated in a human donor with classical Hodgkin lymphoma. This chain joins TRBV10-2 and TRBJ2-1; D remains unclear. CDR3 amino acids: CASSERQPIYNEQFF. CDR3 DNA sequence: TGCGCCAGCAGTGAACGGCAGCCTATCTACAATGAGCAGTTCTTC.